This entry lists 30 T cell receptor beta chains sequenced from one sample in a study of cytomegalovirus exposure and HLA in healthy donors. In the PCR, 60 Vbeta and 13 Jbeta primers were used. The repertoire was sequenced with immunoSEQ multiplex PCR; TCRdb's copy has only in-frame clones and lacks some. The sample has 150,000 or so clones; around 84% are singletons. Source material: PBMCs. The receptor set was obtained from a male donor in good health and CMV-seropositive.

DNA of the CDR3: TGTGCCAGCAGAAAAACTAGACAGGGCCGTAGCAATCAGCCCCAGCATTTT. It encodes CASRKTRQGRSNQPQHF. The chain carries TRBV27 and TRBJ1-5; 7 positions agree with TRBD1. V shed 6 bases and J 0 bases; nucleotides not matched to a gene: 11. The CDR3 runs to 17 residues. In germline, CDR1 is MNHEY, CDR2 SMNVEV (reference sequence).

V and J are TRBV2 and TRBJ2-7; 12 nucleotides agree with TRBD2. After removal of 5 bases from V and 2 bases from J, the junction contained 4 bases not matched to a gene. The germline V gene encodes CDR1 SNHLY and CDR2 FYNNEI. CDR3 length: 15 amino acids. CDR3 residues: CASSYLAGGPYEQYF. The DNA of the CDR3 is TGTGCCAGCAGTTACCTAGCGGGAGGGCCCTACGAGCAGTACTTC.

CDR3 amino acids: CASWTGAGGPGELFF. The CDR3, as DNA: TGTGCCAGCTGGACAGGAGCGGGGGGGCCCGGGGAGCTGTTTTTT. The chain has TRBV7-2 and TRBJ2-2; 10 bases map to TRBD2. Losses at the gene ends were 8 bases for V and 6 bases for J; bases not matched to a gene: 9. The CDR3 totals 15 residues. CDR1 SGHTA and CDR2 FQGNSA come from the germline V gene. The full variable domain, rest sourced from reference TRBV7-2 and TRBJ2-2, is GAGVSQSPSNKVTEKGKDVELRCDPISGHTALYWYRQSLGQGLEFLIYFQGNSAPDKSGLPSDRFSAERTGGSVSTLTIQRTQQEDSAVYLCASWTGAGGPGELFFGEGSRLTVL.

The chain recombines TRBV30 with TRBJ2-5; TRBD2 matches 11 bases. Germline CDR1 GTSNPN, CDR2 SVGIG (reference sequence). V shed 4 bases, J shed 5 bases, and the junction held 12 bases outside the gene matches. This CDR3 comprises 16 residues. CDR3 sequence reads: CAWTLAGGTLRETQYF. The CDR3 coding sequence is TGTGCCTGGACCCTAGCGGGGGGTACTTTGAGGGAGACCCAGTACTTC. The variable domain in full, with the rest retrieved from reference TRBV30 and TRBJ2-5, is SQTIHQWPATLVQPVGSPLSLECTVEGTSNPNLYWYRQAAGRGLQLLFYSVGIGQISSEVPQNLSASRPQDRQFILSSKKLLLSDSGFYLCAWTLAGGTLRETQYFGPGTRLLVL.

The chain is built from TRBV10-2 and TRBJ2-7, with 9 positions matching TRBD1. This CDR3 has 14 residues. J lost 2 bases, V lost 10 bases, and 9 bases had no gene match. Per germline, CDR1 WSHSY and CDR2 SAAADI. The CDR3 here is CATAGQGTPYEQYF. The CDR3 nucleotides are TGCGCCACCGCGGGACAGGGCACTCCCTACGAGCAGTACTTC.

This clone was seen only once. The V call is TRBV11-2, the J call TRBJ1-2; tentative D call: TRBD1 (6 bases). V was cut by 6 bases and J by 4 bases, with 15 bases left in between. CDR3 length equals 14 residues. Germline CDR1 reads SGHAT; CDR2 reads FQNNGV. CDR3: CASRTNRASYGYTF. Here the CDR3 DNA reads TGTGCCAGCAGAACCAACAGGGCCAGCTATGGCTACACCTTC.

The chain recombines TRBV5-1 with TRBJ1-2, with D hard to call. The CDR3 loop spans 12 amino acids. V shed 4 bases and J shed 7 bases, with 11 bases lying between them. Germline CDR1 is SGHRS and CDR2 is YFSETQ. The CDR3 loop reads CASSAAEAGYTF. In DNA, the CDR3 is TGCGCCAGCAGCGCGGCGGAGGCTGGCTACACCTTC.

This clone was observed once. The rearrangement joins TRBV28 to TRBJ2-7; TRBD2 agrees at 7 bases. This CDR3 spans 16 amino acids. The V and J ends lost 2 bases and 9 bases, in that order; junction bases with no gene match: 16. Germline loops: CDR1 MDHEN, CDR2 SYDVKM. Here the CDR3 DNA reads TGTGCCAGCAGTTTACCGGGGGGACTCCCCCTCTCGGGGCAGTACTTC. Protein sequence: CASSLPGGLPLSGQYF.

V and J are TRBV28 and TRBJ1-2, with 7 bases fitting TRBD1. The CDR3 contains 12 residues. Trimming removed 6 bases from V and 4 bases from J; junction bases left unmatched: 2. Germline assignment: CDR1 MDHEN and CDR2 SYDVKM. As DNA, the CDR3 is TGTGCCAGCAGCGGGACAGTCTATGGCTACACCTTC. This translates into CASSGTVYGYTF.

The chain links TRBV7-9 to TRBJ2-7, with 8 bases lining up with TRBD1. CDR1 is SEHNR and CDR2 is FQNEAQ in the germline V gene (reference sequence). CDR3 size: 17 residues. V shed 0 bases, J shed 7 bases, and the junction held 14 bases outside the gene matches. The CDR3 loop reads CASSLADPGTGPEEQYF. The CDR3 region has the DNA TGTGCCAGCAGCTTAGCGGATCCCGGGACAGGTCCCGAGGAGCAGTACTTC.

This chain links TRBV6-5 with TRBJ2-7; a weak D match, TRBD1 (5 bases). Germline CDR1 is MNHEY and CDR2 is SVGAGI. This CDR3 spans 13 amino acids. V was pared by 7 bases and J by 2 bases, with 12 bases between. CDR3 DNA: TGTGCCAGCAAACAGGACGGACCCTACGAGCAGTACTTC. This encodes CASKQDGPYEQYF.

The J gene is TRBJ1-1, the V gene TRBV2, with 10 bases identical to TRBD1. V trimming: 4 bases; J trimming: 5 bases; junction bases outside the gene matches: 4. This CDR3 spans 14 amino acids. Germline-derived CDR1 and CDR2 are SNHLY and FYNNEI. The CDR3 DNA is TGTGCCAGCAGTGGACGACAGGGGGCAACTGAAGCTTTCTTT. This gives the protein CASSGRQGATEAFF.

This chain connects TRBV9 to TRBJ1-5, with 9 bases identical to TRBD1. V lost 2 bases to trimming and J lost 4 bases; unmatched junction nucleotides: 1. This CDR3 has 14 residues. Per the germline V gene, CDR1 is SGDLS and CDR2 is YYNGEE. The CDR3 region has the DNA TGTGCCAGCAGCGTCGGACAGGGGAATCAGCCCCAGCATTTT. Translated, it gives CASSVGQGNQPQHF.

This clone was picked up a small number of times. The chain employs TRBV7-2 and TRBJ2-3; TRBD2 aligns across 11 bases. The CDR3 has 17 amino acids. CDR1 SGHTA and CDR2 FQGNSA come from the germline V gene. Trimming removed 5 bases from V and 4 bases from J; junction bases left unmatched: 11. In nucleotides, the CDR3 is TGTGCCAGCAGCAGAACGTGGGGGACTAGCGGATCAGATACGCAGTATTTT. Encoded protein: CASSRTWGTSGSDTQYF.

This chain connects TRBV27 to TRBJ2-7, with 8 nucleotides matching TRBD2. This CDR3 spans 16 amino acids. The germline gives CDR1 MNHEY, CDR2 SMNVEV (reference sequence). V gave up 0 bases and J gave up 0 bases; unmatched junction bases: 4. The CDR3 spells CASSLSGAGGSYEQYF. Here the CDR3 DNA reads TGTGCCAGCAGTTTATCGGGTGCGGGGGGCTCCTACGAGCAGTACTTC.

The CDR3 DNA reads TGTGCCAGCAGCTTAGGACAGGGGAACACCGGGGAGCTGTTTTTT. Encoded protein: CASSLGQGNTGELFF. The rearrangement joins TRBV11-3 to TRBJ2-2, with 7 bases that match TRBD1. Germline values: CDR1 SGHNT, CDR2 YENEEA. This CDR3 contains 15 residues. The V gene end was trimmed by 1 base and the J gene end by 1 base; junction bases not matched to a gene: 0.

V usage is TRBV28 and J usage is TRBJ2-7; D perhaps matches TRBD1 (6 bases). The CDR3 length is 15 residues. Germline V gene lookup returns CDR1 MDHEN and CDR2 SYDVKM. V was clipped by 2 bases and J by 2 bases, with 13 bases between them. CDR3 residues: CASSLNYRAPYEQYF. DNA of the CDR3: TGTGCCAGCAGTTTAAATTACAGGGCCCCCTACGAGCAGTACTTC.

A few counts support this clone. The chain is built from TRBV20-1 and TRBJ2-7, with D possibly matching TRBD1 (5 bases). Per germline, CDR1 DFQATT and CDR2 SNEGSKA (reference sequence). V gave up 5 bases and J gave up 4 bases, with 9 bases separating them. The CDR3 totals 11 residues. For the CDR3, the DNA is TGCAGTGCTTCGACAGAATACGAGCAGTACTTC. It is translated as CSASTEYEQYF.

The genes are TRBV27 and TRBJ2-2, with 10 positions matching TRBD2. CDR3 size: 17 residues. The germline CDR1 and CDR2 sequences are MNHEY and SMNVEV (reference sequence). Trimming removed 2 bases from V and 4 bases from J; junction bases left unmatched: 7. CDR3 in DNA: TGTGCCAGCAGTTTAGGAGCGGGAGGGTCCGGCACCGGGGAGCTGTTTTTT. It encodes CASSLGAGGSGTGELFF.

The table lists this clone with a few counts. The genes are TRBV5-1 and TRBJ2-3; D not certain. Trimming shortened V by 3 bases and J by 4 bases, and 12 bases separated the two germline ends. The CDR3 totals 14 residues. Germline CDR1 and CDR2: SGHRS and YFSETQ. The CDR3 sequence: CASSSFLAADTQYF. The CDR3 nucleotides read TGCGCCAGCAGCTCCTTCTTGGCGGCAGATACGCAGTATTTT.

The CDR3 nucleotides are TGTGCCAGCAGCTTGGGGCAGGGGGTGAACACTGAAGCTTTCTTT. It is translated as CASSLGQGVNTEAFF. The chain combines TRBV5-4 with TRBJ1-1; TRBD1 agrees at 7 bases. CDR3 length: 15 amino acids. With V trimmed by 0 bases and J by 0 bases, 2 bases remained unmatched. Germline-derived CDR1 and CDR2 are SGHNT and YYREEE (reference sequence).

This clone was picked up a small number of times. The CDR3 region has the DNA TGTGCCAGTTCAAGGACAGGGAGGGTGTCGGGTGAGCAGTTCTTC. This encodes CASSRTGRVSGEQFF. V gene TRBV19 combines with J gene TRBJ2-1, with D possibly matching TRBD1 (8 bases). The CDR3 extends over 15 amino acids. The V gene's germline CDR1 is LNHDA and CDR2 SQIVND (reference sequence). With 8 bases removed from V and 9 bases from J, the gap between germline ends came to 23 bases.

The rearrangement joins TRBV15 to TRBJ1-2; D uncertain. This CDR3 spans 15 amino acids. CDR1 and CDR2 (germline): LNHNV, YYDKDF (reference sequence). V was shortened by 2 bases and J by 7 bases, with 17 bases between the two germline ends. The CDR3 sequence: CATSRINREGTGYTF. In DNA, the CDR3 is TGTGCCACCAGCAGAATAAATCGAGAGGGAACTGGCTACACCTTC.

This chain uses TRBV10-1 with TRBJ2-4, with 7 nucleotides matching TRBD1. The CDR3 spans 13 residues. With 3 bases clipped from V and 12 bases from J, the junction kept 8 bases outside the gene matches. The germline V gene has CDR1 WNHNN and CDR2 SYGVQD (reference sequence). Written as DNA, the CDR3 is TGCGCCAGCAGTGAAAGACACGGGGACAGTCAGTACTTC. It encodes CASSERHGDSQYF.

This clone was observed a few times. The CDR3 DNA sequence: TGCGCCAGCAGCCAACTATCGACAGGGAGCGAGCAGTACTTC. It is translated as CASSQLSTGSEQYF. The chain is built from TRBV4-3 and TRBJ2-7; 7 positions match TRBD1. CDR1 and CDR2 (germline): LGHNA, YSLEER. J lost 6 bases, V lost 2 bases, and 7 bases had no gene match. The CDR3 loop spans 14 amino acids.

The V call is TRBV28, the J call TRBJ2-1; 13 bases map to TRBD2. J was trimmed by 9 bases and V by 5 bases; bases with no gene match: 10. Looked up from germline, CDR1 is MDHEN and CDR2 is SYDVKM. This CDR3 is 16 amino acids long. DNA of the CDR3: TGTGCCAGCAGTATTCCCAGGACTAGCGGGAGAGGTGAGCAGTTCTTC. Translating it yields CASSIPRTSGRGEQFF. The whole variable domain, filled in from reference TRBV28 and TRBJ2-1, reads DVKVTQSSRYLVKRTGEKVFLECVQDMDHENMFWYRQDPGLGLRLIYFSYDVKMKEKGDIPEGYSVSREKKERFSLILESASTNQTSMYLCASSIPRTSGRGEQFFGPGTRLTVL.

This chain links TRBV7-9 with TRBJ2-3; the match to TRBD2 covers 14 bases. The ends lost 4 bases at V and 4 bases at J; junction bases unmatched: 1. CDR3 size: 15 residues. The germline V gene has CDR1 SEHNR and CDR2 FQNEAQ (reference sequence). This CDR3 reads CASSSGLAGADTQYF. DNA for the CDR3: TGTGCCAGCAGCTCGGGACTAGCGGGAGCAGATACGCAGTATTTT.

The rearrangement joins TRBV9 to TRBJ2-2, with a possible D match to TRBD2 (6 bases). The CDR3 totals 14 residues. CDR1 is SGDLS, CDR2 YYNGEE, per germline. V dropped 5 bases and J dropped 1 base, with 9 bases sitting between them. DNA of the CDR3: TGTGCCAGCAGTCCTAGCGTGAACACCGGGGAGCTGTTTTTT. It translates to CASSPSVNTGELFF.

This clone was seen only once. V is TRBV30 and J is TRBJ1-2; unclear D gene. The V and J ends lost 1 base and 4 bases respectively, with 16 bases between them. The germline V gene encodes CDR1 GTSNPN and CDR2 SVGIG (reference sequence). CDR3 length equals 15 residues. CDR3 loop: CAWSAKVGQGYGYTF. The CDR3 coding sequence is TGTGCCTGGAGTGCCAAAGTTGGGCAAGGCTATGGCTACACCTTC.

This chain links TRBV30 with TRBJ1-5; TRBD1 might be the D (5 bases). Deletions cut 2 bases from V and 4 bases from J, with 12 bases between. Germline CDR1 reads GTSNPN; CDR2 reads SVGIG (reference sequence). This CDR3 spans 14 amino acids. The CDR3 reads CAWSPDSLNQPQHF. The CDR3 DNA sequence: TGTGCCTGGAGTCCCGACAGCTTAAATCAGCCCCAGCATTTT.